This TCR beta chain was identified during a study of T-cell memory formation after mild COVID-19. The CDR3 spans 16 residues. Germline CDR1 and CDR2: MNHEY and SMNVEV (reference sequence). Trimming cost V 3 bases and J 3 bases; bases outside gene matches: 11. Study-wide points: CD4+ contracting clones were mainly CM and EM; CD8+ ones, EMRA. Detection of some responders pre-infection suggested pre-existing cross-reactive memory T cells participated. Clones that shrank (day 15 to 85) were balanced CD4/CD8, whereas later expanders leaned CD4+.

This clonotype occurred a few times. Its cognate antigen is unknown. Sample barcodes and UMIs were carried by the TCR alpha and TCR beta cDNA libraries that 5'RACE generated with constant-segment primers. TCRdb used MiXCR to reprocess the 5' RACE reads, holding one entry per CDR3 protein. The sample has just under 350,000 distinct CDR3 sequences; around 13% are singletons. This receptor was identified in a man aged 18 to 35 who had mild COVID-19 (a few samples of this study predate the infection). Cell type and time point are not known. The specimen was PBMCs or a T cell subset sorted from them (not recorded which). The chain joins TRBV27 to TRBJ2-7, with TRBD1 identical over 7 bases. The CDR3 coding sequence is TGTGCCAGCAGTTTTTCCTGGACAGGAGGCCTCTACGAGCAGTACTTC. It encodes CASSFSWTGGLYEQYF.